This TCR beta chain appears in the sequencing data of a study of T-cell memory formation after mild COVID-19. Study context: Each donor largely had its own TCR clusters.

Findings of the study overall: Memory from before infection featured some responding clones, which suggests cross-reactive memory joined. Second-wave clones reaching peak frequency on day 37 lacked confirmed SARS-CoV-2 specificity.

It was 5'RACE with constant-segment primers that produced the TCR alpha and TCR beta cDNA libraries, which carried sample barcodes and UMIs. In TCRdb, the 5' RACE reads were re-called with MiXCR into one record per CDR3 protein. Seen here are 250,000 to 300,000 distinct CDR3 sequences, roughly 17% observed once, and the top ten hold about a fifth. This clonotype was found a few times. Antigen: not known. The germline V gene encodes CDR1 SGHTA and CDR2 FQGTGA. Trimming took 5 bases from V and 5 from J; bases not matched to a gene: 9. The length of the CDR3 is 15 residues. The chain employs TRBV7-3 and TRBJ2-5; 9 bases agree with TRBD1. This TCR derives from a man in his late teens or twenties who had mild COVID-19 (a few samples of this study predate the infection). Cell type and time point are not known. Specimen: PBMCs or a T cell subset sorted from them (not recorded which). DNA for the CDR3: TGTGCCAGCAGCCCAGGAACAGGGGGCTGGGAGACCCAGTACTTC. Translation gives CASSPGTGGWETQYF.